The 32 T cell receptor beta chains given below trace back to one sample, sequenced in a study of blood T cell repertoires in COVID-19. Some clones are missing from TCRdb's copy, which holds only in-frame ones; the method was immunoSEQ multiplex PCR. The repertoire includes 130,000 to 150,000 clones, roughly 80% of them detected once, and 7% to 10% sits in the top ten. The specimen sequenced was PBMCs or T cells enriched from blood (not recorded which). These receptors originate from a man between 45 and 60 years old who had recovered from COVID-19.

This chain connects TRBV7-8 to TRBJ1-6; 7 bases are a match to TRBD1. V lost 5 bases and J lost 4; bases outside the gene matches: 8. The germline V gene has CDR1 SGHVS and CDR2 FQNEAQ. The CDR3 loop spans 16 amino acids. CDR3 sequence: CASSGRTGTYNSPLHF. CDR3 DNA sequence: TGTGCCAGCAGCGGAAGGACAGGAACTTATAATTCACCCCTCCACTTT. Full variable domain (remainder filled in from reference TRBV7-8 and TRBJ1-6): GAGVSQSPRYKVAKRGQDVALRCDPISGHVSLFWYQQALGQGPEFLTYFQNEAQLDKSGLPSDRFFAERPEGSVSTLKIQRTQQEDSAVYLCASSGRTGTYNSPLHFGNGTRLTVT.

V is TRBV18 and J is TRBJ2-5; D is uncertain. The CDR3 length is 16 residues. Trimming removed 2 bases from V and 1 base from J, with 14 bases in between. The germline gives CDR1 KGHSH, CDR2 LQKENI. Here the CDR3 reads CASSPTPAAAQETQYF. For the CDR3, the DNA is TGTGCCAGCTCACCAACCCCCGCGGCAGCCCAAGAGACCCAGTACTTC.

This clone was observed once. The CDR3 loop reads CASSIGRDRGHEQYF. For the CDR3, the DNA is TGTGCCAGTAGTATAGGTCGGGACAGAGGCCACGAGCAGTACTTC. The chain employs TRBV19 and TRBJ2-7, with TRBD1 matching over 7 bases. J lost 5 bases, V lost 1 base, and 8 bases had no gene match. This CDR3 region has 15 residues. In germline, CDR1 is LNHDA, CDR2 SQIVND (reference sequence).

The V call is TRBV18, the J call TRBJ2-5, with 8 bases aligning to TRBD2. The CDR3 has 15 amino acids. With 2 bases clipped from V and 4 bases from J, the junction kept 6 bases outside the gene matches. Germline assignment: CDR1 KGHSH and CDR2 LQKENI. The DNA of the CDR3 is TGTGCCAGCTCACCAGGGAGCGGGGGAGGAGAGACCCAGTACTTC. It specifies CASSPGSGGGETQYF.

This chain uses TRBV7-2 with TRBJ2-1; 12 nucleotides match TRBD2. The CDR3 sequence is 17 residues long. The V segment lost 4 bases and the J segment 4 bases; nucleotides outside the gene matches: 8. CDR1 SGHTA and CDR2 FQGNSA come from the germline V gene. This CDR3 reads CASSSSSLAGGYNEQFF. CDR3 in DNA: TGTGCCAGCAGCTCCTCGTCACTAGCGGGGGGTTACAATGAGCAGTTCTTC.

The rearrangement uses TRBV7-9 and TRBJ2-5, with D uncertain. Germline V gene sequence: CDR1 SEHNR, CDR2 FQNEAQ (reference sequence). Between the trimmed V and J ends, which lost 3 bases and 5 bases, there was a span of 7 bases. The CDR3 sequence is 12 residues long. CDR3 DNA sequence: TGTGCCAGCAGCTTTTTCTCCGAGACCCAGTACTTC. Amino acids: CASSFFSETQYF.

This clone was picked up a small number of times. This sequence joins TRBV5-1 and TRBJ2-1; 9 bases are a match to TRBD1. V lost 0 bases to trimming and J lost 4 bases; unmatched junction nucleotides: 2. The CDR3 consists of 15 residues. From germline, CDR1 is SGHRS and CDR2 YFSETQ. The CDR3 coding sequence is TGCGCCAGCAGCTTGGGGGACAGGGCTTACAATGAGCAGTTCTTC. This translates into CASSLGDRAYNEQFF.

The V call is TRBV21-1, the J call TRBJ2-4; no DNA check was done on the table's D call, TRBD1. TRBV21-1 is noted as a pseudogene. The CDR3 sequence is 18 residues long. CDR3 residues: CASSKEKKGDIAKNIQYF. Written as DNA, the CDR3 is TGTGCCAGCAGCAAGGAAAAGAAGGGGGATATCGCCAAAAACATTCAGTACTTC.

Written as DNA, the CDR3 is TGCGCCAGCAGCCTCGGGACAGGGAATCAGCCCCAGCATTTT. It is translated as CASSLGTGNQPQHF. The chain couples TRBV5-1 to TRBJ1-5; 9 nucleotides line up with TRBD1. The germline gives CDR1 SGHRS, CDR2 YFSETQ. The J segment lost 4 bases and the V segment lost 4 bases, leaving 3 bases of the junction unmatched. CDR3 length: 14 residues.

This rearrangement joins TRBV11-1 to TRBJ2-7, with 8 bases aligning to TRBD1. Germline V lookup: CDR1 SGHAT, CDR2 FQDESV (reference sequence). The V and J ends lost 5 bases and 4 bases, in that order; junction bases with no gene match: 1. This CDR3 is 12 amino acids long. CDR3: CASSGTGYEQYF. CDR3 nucleotide sequence: TGTGCCAGCAGCGGGACAGGATACGAGCAGTACTTC.

The chain uses TRBV14 and TRBJ2-7, with 7 bases fitting TRBD1. CDR3 length: 15 amino acids. V lost 1 base, J lost 4 bases, and 7 bases stayed unmatched. Germline V gene lookup returns CDR1 SGHDN and CDR2 FVKESK. The CDR3 protein is CASSQGQGVGYEQYF. The CDR3 DNA reads TGTGCCAGCAGCCAAGGCCAGGGGGTCGGGTACGAGCAGTACTTC. The variable domain in full, with the rest retrieved from reference TRBV14 and TRBJ2-7, is EAGVTQFPSHSVIEKGQTVTLRCDPISGHDNLYWYRRVMGKEIKFLLHFVKESKQDESGMPNNRFLAERTGGTYSTLKVQPAELEDSGVYFCASSQGQGVGYEQYFGPGTRLTVT.

The chain links TRBV27 to TRBJ2-5, with 11 bases fitting TRBD2. This CDR3 comprises 16 residues. Trimming took 9 bases from V and 3 from J; bases not matched to a gene: 12. Germline CDR1 is MNHEY and CDR2 is SMNVEV (reference sequence). CDR3 residues: CASNLRSSGGKETQYF. CDR3 coding DNA: TGTGCCAGTAACCTGAGGTCTAGCGGGGGGAAAGAGACCCAGTACTTC.

The chain's CDR3 is CASTPSITEAFF. The CDR3 DNA sequence: TGTGCCAGCACCCCCTCTATCACTGAAGCTTTCTTT. The rearrangement joins TRBV7-2 to TRBJ1-1; D is unclear. The CDR3 contains 12 residues. Germline CDR1 and CDR2: SGHTA and FQGNSA. V lost 7 bases and J 4 bases, leaving 10 bases between the germline ends.

This chain links TRBV4-3 with TRBJ1-2; weak D call: TRBD1 (5 bases). The CDR3 spans 16 residues. V was cut by 3 bases and J by 2 bases, with 16 bases left in between. Per the germline V gene, CDR1 is LGHNA and CDR2 is YSLEER. CDR3 sequence: CASSQVGWGTNYGYTF. DNA of the CDR3: TGCGCCAGCAGCCAGGTCGGGTGGGGCACAAACTATGGCTACACCTTC.

This chain uses TRBV9 with TRBJ1-2, with a weak D call TRBD1 (5 bases). Germline-derived CDR1 and CDR2 are SGDLS and YYNGEE. Trimming took off 6 bases at V and 4 bases at J, with 16 bases between the two ends. The CDR3 is made up of 14 amino acids. CDR3 amino acids: CASTSSDTIYGYTF. DNA of the CDR3: TGTGCCAGCACCTCCTCGGACACGATCTATGGCTACACCTTC.

The chain uses TRBV7-3 and TRBJ2-1; possible D gene TRBD2, 5 bases. CDR1 and CDR2 from the germline V gene are SGHTA and FQGTGA. The V gene lost 0 bases and the J gene lost 4 bases, with 13 bases spanning the gap. CDR3 size: 16 residues. In DNA form, the CDR3 reads TGTGCCAGCAGCTTAACGGGAGCGGTACAATACAATGAGCAGTTCTTC. This encodes CASSLTGAVQYNEQFF.

This chain links TRBV6-5 with TRBJ1-4, with 8 bases aligning to TRBD1. From germline, CDR1 is MNHEY and CDR2 SVGAGI. CDR3 size: 15 residues. With V trimmed by 7 bases and J by 0 bases, 4 bases remained unmatched. CDR3 sequence: CASMLTGATNEKLFF. The CDR3 nucleotides read TGTGCCAGCATGCTGACAGGGGCAACTAATGAAAAACTGTTTTTT.

The chain carries TRBV12-5 and TRBJ2-7; TRBD2 agrees at 11 bases. Germline assignment: CDR1 LGHNT and CDR2 FRNRAP. V shed 2 bases, J shed 2 bases, and the junction held 2 bases outside the gene matches. This CDR3 comprises 15 residues. The CDR3 spells CASGLSGLAAYEQYF. DNA of the CDR3: TGTGCTAGTGGTTTGTCGGGACTAGCGGCCTACGAGCAGTACTTC.

The V call is TRBV28, the J call TRBJ1-2; a possible D gene is TRBD1 (6 bases). The CDR3 sequence is 15 residues long. V was cut by 10 bases and J by 3 bases, with 21 bases left in between. In germline, CDR1 is MDHEN, CDR2 SYDVKM. As DNA, the CDR3 is TGTGCCACCCCCCTTTTACAGGGTCTAGACTATGGCTACACCTTC. Protein sequence: CATPLLQGLDYGYTF.

The chain uses TRBV6-5 and TRBJ1-2; TRBD1 aligns across 12 bases. CDR1 is MNHEY, CDR2 SVGAGI, per germline. V shed 8 bases, J shed 8 bases, and the junction held 12 bases outside the gene matches. This CDR3 has 15 residues. The CDR3 spells CASANPGTGGGGYTF. Written as DNA, the CDR3 is TGTGCCAGCGCCAACCCCGGGACAGGGGGCGGGGGCTACACCTTC.

This clone was counted once. This chain links TRBV10-2 with TRBJ1-1, with 9 bases lining up with TRBD1. In germline, CDR1 is WSHSY, CDR2 SAAADI. The junction had 7 bases not matched to a gene; V was cut back by 2 bases and J by 3 bases. CDR3 length equals 16 residues. The DNA for the CDR3 is TGCGCCAGCAGTGAGCTTAGGGGGACAGGGTACACTGAAGCTTTCTTT. This codes for CASSELRGTGYTEAFF.

The chain has TRBV4-3 and TRBJ2-5; D is possibly TRBD1 (6 bases). The V end lost 4 bases, the J end lost 9 bases, and 15 bases lay between the germline ends. Germline CDR1 and CDR2: LGHNA and YSLEER. The CDR3 contains 13 residues. CDR3 sequence (DNA): TGCGCCAGCAGCCCAGGACCCGAGGGGGCCCAGTACTTC. It translates to CASSPGPEGAQYF.

V is TRBV6-2 or TRBV6-3 and J is TRBJ1-5; no clear D gene. Germline V gives CDR1 MNHEY, CDR2 SVGEGT. Trimming left V 5 bases short and J 0 bases short, with 11 bases between. CDR3 length: 15 amino acids. CDR3 protein: CASSPLSLSNQPQHF. DNA of the CDR3: TGTGCCAGCAGTCCCCTTAGCCTTAGCAATCAGCCCCAGCATTTT.

J is TRBJ1-2 and V is TRBV24-1, with 8 positions matching TRBD1. Germline trimming cut 3 bases from V and 0 bases from J; bases unmatched to any gene: 8. Germline CDR1 reads KGHDR; CDR2 reads SFDVKD. The CDR3 runs to 17 residues. As DNA, the CDR3 is TGTGCCACCAGTGATCCGGACAGGGAGGTTCCTAACTATGGCTACACCTTC. It encodes CATSDPDREVPNYGYTF.

The genes are TRBV12-5 and TRBJ2-3; 7 bases fit TRBD2. With 6 bases clipped from V and 4 bases from J, the junction kept 4 bases outside the gene matches. Germline CDR1 LGHNT, CDR2 FRNRAP. The CDR3 loop spans 13 amino acids. The CDR3 spells CASGSGRADTQYF. The CDR3, as DNA: TGTGCTAGTGGCTCGGGGAGGGCAGATACGCAGTATTTT.

The chain is built from TRBV6-4 and TRBJ1-2, with TRBD1 matching 9 bases. This CDR3 region has 14 residues. Unmatched junction bases numbered 9, after V lost 6 bases and J lost 7 bases. Germline-derived CDR1 and CDR2 are MRHNA and SNTAGT. CDR3 in DNA: TGTGCCAGCAGCGAAACAGGGGGCGCGGGTGGCTACACCTTC. Translated: CASSETGGAGGYTF.

CDR3 loop: CASSPPGTAQETQYF. CDR3 nucleotide sequence: TGTGCCAGCAGTCCCCCGGGGACAGCCCAAGAGACCCAGTACTTC. The V and J genes are TRBV28 and TRBJ2-5; TRBD1 matches at 7 bases. Trimming cost V 5 bases and J 1 base; bases outside gene matches: 7. Germline CDR1 and CDR2: MDHEN and SYDVKM. The CDR3 totals 15 residues.

The chain uses TRBV6-5 and TRBJ1-2; 11 bases fit TRBD1. The CDR3 loop spans 14 amino acids. In germline, CDR1 is MNHEY, CDR2 SVGAGI. The trim removed 6 bases at V and 2 bases at J, leaving 2 bases unmatched. In DNA, the CDR3 is TGTGCCAGCAGGGACAGGGGGCTGAACTATGGCTACACCTTC. It codes for CASRDRGLNYGYTF.

This chain links TRBV7-9 with TRBJ1-4; the D gene is possibly TRBD1 (6 bases). The CDR3 contains 14 residues. Germline V gene data show CDR1 as SEHNR and CDR2 as FQNEAQ (reference sequence). Trimming shortened V by 1 base and J by 8 bases, and 11 bases separated the two germline ends. DNA of the CDR3: TGTGCCAGCAGCTTAGGAGGGGGATCGGAAAAACTGTTTTTT. Protein product: CASSLGGGSEKLFF.

There are a few counts of this clone. The chain recombines TRBV6-5 with TRBJ1-1; D is perhaps TRBD1 (6 bases). V lost 7 bases and J lost 9, with 21 bases in between. The CDR3 is 14 residues long. Germline CDR1 and CDR2: MNHEY and SVGAGI. CDR3 DNA: TGTGCCAGCATCATTGGGGGAACGGACAGAAAAGCTTTCTTT. This sequence encodes CASIIGGTDRKAFF.

The gene calls are TRBV18 and TRBJ1-1; tentatively, D is TRBD1 (5 bases). CDR1 KGHSH and CDR2 LQKENI come from the germline V gene. The CDR3 length is 14 residues. The V and J ends lost 2 bases and 5 bases respectively, with 12 bases between them. CDR3 in DNA: TGTGCCAGCTCACCAAATCCACAGGCGACTGAAGCTTTCTTT. Translating gives CASSPNPQATEAFF.

J is TRBJ1-6 and V is TRBV13, with 8 nucleotides matching TRBD1. This CDR3 is built from 14 residues. CDR1 is PRHDT and CDR2 is FYEKMQ in the germline V gene (reference sequence). V lost 5 bases to trimming and J lost 7 bases; unmatched junction nucleotides: 4. In DNA form, the CDR3 reads TGTGCCAGCAGCCGCACAGGGGGGAATTCACCCCTCCACTTT. Amino acids: CASSRTGGNSPLHF.